These 24 T cell receptor beta chains share one sample of origin, sequenced in a study of blood T cell repertoires in COVID-19 (dated by TCRdb to about 2020). The method was the immunoSEQ multiplex PCR assay. Entries here come from immuneACCESS through TCRdb and include only in-frame sequences with V and J called. Some clones fail to appear in such tables; in the studies checked, an unresolved V gene covers under half of the shortfall, and the cause of the remainder is unknown. In this sample the table shows 250,000 to 300,000 clones, roughly 86% of which occur a single time. The top ten clones comprise around 10% of the sample. The sequenced sample was peripheral blood. The receptors derive from a woman in her 30s with COVID-19, enrolled during active disease.

CDR3 coding DNA: TGTGCCAGCAGCGAACGTACATTCGGGACAGATACGCAGTATTTT. Translating it yields CASSERTFGTDTQYF. V and J are TRBV9 and TRBJ2-3; no clear D gene. The CDR3 runs to 15 residues. Germline-derived CDR1 and CDR2 are SGDLS and YYNGEE. With 3 bases removed from V and 3 bases from J, the gap between germline ends came to 14 bases.

This chain joins TRBV9 and TRBJ1-3; D is unclear. V was clipped by 4 bases and J by 4 bases, with 21 bases between them. Germline CDR1 is SGDLS and CDR2 is YYNGEE. This CDR3 has 17 amino acids. CDR3 nucleotides: TGTGCCAGCAGCACACCCTCCGACGCCTGGCGGGGAAACACCATATATTTT. The encoded protein is CASSTPSDAWRGNTIYF.

The chain joins TRBV7-8 to TRBJ1-4, with D possibly being TRBD1 (5 bases). Per germline, CDR1 SGHVS and CDR2 FQNEAQ. Deletions cut 6 bases from V and 3 bases from J, with 11 bases between. This CDR3 is built from 14 residues. This chain's CDR3 is CASRVRGANEKLFF. The DNA of the CDR3 is TGTGCCAGCAGGGTTAGGGGTGCTAATGAAAAACTGTTTTTT.

A few counts support this clone. CDR3 in amino acids: CASSLVTGGFGDQPQHF. In nucleotides, the CDR3 is TGTGCCAGCAGCTTAGTTACAGGGGGCTTTGGGGATCAGCCCCAGCATTTT. The chain joins TRBV7-9 to TRBJ1-5; 9 positions agree with TRBD1. The V segment lost 1 base and the J segment 5 bases; nucleotides outside the gene matches: 9. The length of the CDR3 is 17 residues. Germline V gene lookup returns CDR1 SEHNR and CDR2 FQNEAQ (reference sequence). The complete variable domain, with remaining parts taken from reference TRBV7-9 and TRBJ1-5, reads DTGVSQNPRHKITKRGQNVTFRCDPISEHNRLYWYRQTLGQGPEFLTYFQNEAQLEKSRLLSDRFSAERPKGSFSTLEIQRTEQGDSAMYLCASSLVTGGFGDQPQHFGDGTRLSIL.

The chain joins TRBV11-3 to TRBJ2-3; TRBD1 aligns across 10 bases. With V trimmed by 4 bases and J by 1 base, 11 bases remained unmatched. The germline gives CDR1 SGHNT, CDR2 YENEEA. The CDR3 sequence is 18 residues long. CDR3 amino acids: CASSSPGQGTFGTDTQYF. CDR3 bases: TGTGCCAGCAGCTCTCCGGGACAGGGGACCTTTGGCACAGATACGCAGTATTTT.

V and J are TRBV6-6 and TRBJ1-1, with D uncertain. V lost 6 bases and J lost 1, with 6 bases in between. This CDR3 is built from 12 residues. Per the germline V gene, CDR1 is MNHNY and CDR2 is SVGAGI (reference sequence). CDR3 sequence: CASRFQNTEAFF. DNA of the CDR3: TGTGCCAGCAGATTCCAGAACACTGAAGCTTTCTTT.

The rearrangement joins TRBV28 to TRBJ1-4, with D possibly TRBD1 on 5 matching bases. The CDR3 extends over 12 amino acids. The germline V and J ends were trimmed by 6 bases and 8 bases, with 10 bases remaining between them. In germline, CDR1 is MDHEN, CDR2 SYDVKM. DNA of the CDR3: TGTGCCAGCAGCAGGGCGGAGGAAAAACTGTTTTTT. Translating gives CASSRAEEKLFF.

The chain couples TRBV10-2 to TRBJ1-4, with D possibly being TRBD1 (5 bases). The CDR3 consists of 15 residues. Germline lookup yields CDR1 WSHSY and CDR2 SAAADI. Trimming cost V 1 base and J 3 bases, with 9 bases left between them. CDR3 in amino acids: CASSELGGANEKLFF. DNA of the CDR3: TGCGCCAGCAGTGAGTTAGGAGGGGCTAATGAAAAACTGTTTTTT.

The chain carries TRBV5-1 and TRBJ2-2; D gene ambiguous. From germline, CDR1 is SGHRS and CDR2 YFSETQ. The V end lost 2 bases, the J end lost 3 bases, and 11 bases lay between the germline ends. The CDR3 spans 15 residues. The CDR3 DNA reads as TGCGCCAGCAGCTTAGCCGTCGGTGACACCGGGGAGCTGTTTTTT. This gives the protein CASSLAVGDTGELFF.

The chain joins TRBV11-2 to TRBJ1-6; D call uncertain. Germline CDR1 is SGHAT and CDR2 is FQNNGV. V lost 3 bases and J lost 0, with 9 bases in between. CDR3 length equals 16 residues. CDR3 DNA: TGTGCCAGCAGCTTCGAGCCTAGCTCCTATAATTCACCCCTCCACTTT. Amino acid sequence: CASSFEPSSYNSPLHF.

The V gene is TRBV10-1, the J gene TRBJ1-5; the match to TRBD1 covers 7 bases. CDR3 length: 15 amino acids. Germline-derived CDR1 and CDR2 are WNHNN and SYGVQD (reference sequence). The CDR3: CATRGEQGNNQPQHF. The CDR3 coding sequence is TGCGCGACCAGGGGGGAACAGGGGAACAATCAGCCCCAGCATTTT.

This clone showed up just once. The chain has TRBV6-5 and TRBJ1-1; TRBD1 might be the D (6 bases). The CDR3 loop spans 14 amino acids. V shed 5 bases and J shed 2 bases, with 12 bases lying between them. Germline lookup yields CDR1 MNHEY and CDR2 SVGAGI. CDR3 sequence: CASSHGQINTEAFF. As DNA, the CDR3 is TGTGCCAGCAGTCATGGACAGATCAACACTGAAGCTTTCTTT.

The V call is TRBV18, the J call TRBJ2-7, with 7 bases matching TRBD1. This CDR3 spans 14 amino acids. J gave up 3 bases and V 3 bases, and 5 bases lay outside the gene matches. Germline V CDR1 and CDR2: KGHSH, LQKENI. The CDR3 DNA follows: TGTGCCAGCTCACCCGCGACAGGGTTCTACGAGCAGTACTTC. This gives the protein CASSPATGFYEQYF.

The chain has TRBV5-1 and TRBJ2-5, with 7 bases identical to TRBD2. This CDR3 has 14 amino acids. Per germline, CDR1 SGHRS and CDR2 YFSETQ. V lost 4 bases to trimming and J lost 4 bases; unmatched junction nucleotides: 7. Here the CDR3 DNA reads TGCGCCAGCAGCCTGGAGCGGGGCGGAGAGACCCAGTACTTC. This sequence encodes CASSLERGGETQYF.

J is TRBJ1-1 and V is TRBV7-9, with 7 bases aligning to TRBD1. The CDR3 contains 15 residues. Germline V gene data show CDR1 as SEHNR and CDR2 as FQNEAQ (reference sequence). Trimming removed 5 bases from V and 1 base from J; junction bases left unmatched: 7. Here the CDR3 DNA reads TGTGCCAGCAGCCCCTTCCGGACAGGGAACACTGAAGCTTTCTTT. It translates to CASSPFRTGNTEAFF.

The rearrangement uses TRBV19 and TRBJ1-1; D gene unclear. V was trimmed by 7 bases and J by 4 bases, leaving 7 bases between them. CDR1 is LNHDA, CDR2 SQIVND, per germline (reference sequence). The CDR3 runs to 11 residues. The CDR3 protein is CASIRGTEAFF. The CDR3 DNA reads TGTGCCAGTATTCGGGGCACTGAAGCTTTCTTT.

The V gene is TRBV5-6, the J gene TRBJ2-1; 10 positions match TRBD1. The CDR3 has 17 residues. V dropped 4 bases and J dropped 3; count of bases not matched to a gene: 10. The germline V gene has CDR1 SGHDT and CDR2 YYEEEE. Here the CDR3 DNA reads TGTGCCAGCAGCCAAACCAAACGGGACAGGGGCTACAATGAGCAGTTCTTC. This sequence encodes CASSQTKRDRGYNEQFF.

The rearrangement links TRBV6-1 to TRBJ1-2; D is perhaps TRBD1 (6 bases). The V gene's germline CDR1 is MNHNS and CDR2 SASEGT. The V gene lost 0 bases and the J gene lost 7 bases, with 15 bases spanning the gap. This CDR3 has 15 residues. CDR3 sequence: CASSEATGHRSGYTF. Here the CDR3 DNA reads TGTGCCAGCAGTGAAGCGACGGGACACAGATCTGGCTACACCTTC.

The chain joins TRBV30 to TRBJ2-2, with 15 bases fitting TRBD2. Per germline, CDR1 GTSNPN and CDR2 SVGIG (reference sequence). V lost 2 bases, J lost 1 base, and 8 bases stayed unmatched. This CDR3 is 19 amino acids long. CDR3 amino acids: CAWSTTGLAGGLNTGELFF. CDR3 in DNA: TGTGCCTGGAGTACCACGGGACTAGCGGGGGGCCTGAACACCGGGGAGCTGTTTTTT.

The chain employs TRBV7-5 and TRBJ2-3; TRBD1 is the table's D call, not checked against the DNA. TRBV7-5 is tagged as a pseudogene. There are 16 residues in the CDR3. The CDR3 nucleotides read TGTGTCAGATCCGGCAACGGGACAGGGGACACAGATACGCAGTATTTT. Translating gives CVRSGNGTGDTDTQYF.

V gene TRBV3-1 (or the pseudogene TRBV3-2) combines with J gene TRBJ2-1; the D gene is possibly TRBD1 (5 bases). With 1 base removed from V and 0 bases from J, the gap between germline ends came to 10 bases. Per the germline V gene, CDR1 is LGHDT and CDR2 is YNNKEL (reference sequence). The CDR3 sequence is 16 residues long. CDR3 in DNA: TGTGCCAGCAGCCAAGTACGGACATCCTCCTACAATGAGCAGTTCTTC. This translates into CASSQVRTSSYNEQFF.

In its sample, this clone was seen once. The rearrangement joins TRBV5-1 to TRBJ2-4; D is perhaps TRBD2 (6 bases). The CDR3 is 18 residues long. The germline V gene has CDR1 SGHRS and CDR2 YFSETQ. Trimming shortened V by 7 bases and J by 0 bases, and 23 bases separated the two germline ends. As DNA, the CDR3 is TGCGCCAGCTCCACAACGAGGAGGGGACCTCTAGCCAAAAACATTCAGTACTTC. Encoded protein: CASSTTRRGPLAKNIQYF.

The chain is built from TRBV11-3 and TRBJ2-7, with no clear D. Germline V gene data show CDR1 as SGHNT and CDR2 as YENEEA. Trimming pared 1 base from V and 0 bases from J, leaving 4 bases between. There are 13 residues in the CDR3. The CDR3 nucleotides read TGTGCCAGCAGCTTAGGCTACTCCTACGAGCAGTACTTC. Translation gives CASSLGYSYEQYF.

CDR3 sequence reads: CASSRAGGQYNEQFF. The CDR3 DNA reads as TGTGCCAGCAGCCGAGCGGGGGGGCAATACAATGAGCAGTTCTTC. The chain recombines TRBV7-8 with TRBJ2-1; 10 bases are shared with TRBD2. Unmatched junction bases numbered 5, after V lost 5 bases and J lost 4 bases. The CDR3 spans 15 residues. In germline, CDR1 is SGHVS, CDR2 FQNEAQ.